This T cell receptor (beta chain) is drawn from a study of blood T cells in healthy people across ages. Study-level results: Higher diversity, along with more naive CD4+ cells, distinguished long-lived donors from aged donors.

Worth noting for this clonotype: No antigen is known for it.

CDR1 and CDR2 from the germline V gene are SGHRS and YFSETQ. With 5 bases clipped from V and 4 bases from J, the junction kept 15 bases outside the gene matches. The CDR3 contains 17 residues. Combining a sample-barcoded 5' primer with a J-beta primer mix, a second PCR ran for roughly 6 to 11 cycles. TCRdb processed the 5' RACE reads anew with MiXCR; each CDR3 protein has one entry. The sample contains 1.4 million to 1.5 million distinct CDR3 sequences, 42% of which appear only once. The sequenced material came from blood. V usage is TRBV5-1 and J usage is TRBJ1-1, with 9 bases fitting TRBD1. The sequence came from a woman in her late teens or twenties in good health. The CDR3 loop is CASRLTPGQGLLTEAFF. CDR3 sequence (DNA): TGCGCCAGCAGATTAACACCGGGACAGGGACTTCTCACTGAAGCTTTCTTT.